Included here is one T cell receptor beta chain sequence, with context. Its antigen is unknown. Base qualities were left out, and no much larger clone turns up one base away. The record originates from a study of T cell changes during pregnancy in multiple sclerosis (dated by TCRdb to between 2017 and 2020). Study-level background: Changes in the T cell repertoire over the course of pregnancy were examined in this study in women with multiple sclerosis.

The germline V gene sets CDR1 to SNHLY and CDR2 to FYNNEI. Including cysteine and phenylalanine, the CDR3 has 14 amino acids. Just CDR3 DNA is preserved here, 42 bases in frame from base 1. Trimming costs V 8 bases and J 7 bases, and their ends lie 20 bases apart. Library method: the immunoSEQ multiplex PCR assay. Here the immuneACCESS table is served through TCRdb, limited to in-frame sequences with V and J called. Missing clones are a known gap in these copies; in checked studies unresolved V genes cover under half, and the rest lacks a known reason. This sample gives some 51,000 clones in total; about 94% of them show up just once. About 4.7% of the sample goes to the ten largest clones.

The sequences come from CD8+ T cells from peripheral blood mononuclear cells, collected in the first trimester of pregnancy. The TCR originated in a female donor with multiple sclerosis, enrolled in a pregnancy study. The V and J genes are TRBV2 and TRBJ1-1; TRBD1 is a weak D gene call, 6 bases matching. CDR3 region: CASYQGQGLSEAFF. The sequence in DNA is TGTGCCAGCTACCAGGGGCAAGGACTGAGTGAAGCTTTCTTT.